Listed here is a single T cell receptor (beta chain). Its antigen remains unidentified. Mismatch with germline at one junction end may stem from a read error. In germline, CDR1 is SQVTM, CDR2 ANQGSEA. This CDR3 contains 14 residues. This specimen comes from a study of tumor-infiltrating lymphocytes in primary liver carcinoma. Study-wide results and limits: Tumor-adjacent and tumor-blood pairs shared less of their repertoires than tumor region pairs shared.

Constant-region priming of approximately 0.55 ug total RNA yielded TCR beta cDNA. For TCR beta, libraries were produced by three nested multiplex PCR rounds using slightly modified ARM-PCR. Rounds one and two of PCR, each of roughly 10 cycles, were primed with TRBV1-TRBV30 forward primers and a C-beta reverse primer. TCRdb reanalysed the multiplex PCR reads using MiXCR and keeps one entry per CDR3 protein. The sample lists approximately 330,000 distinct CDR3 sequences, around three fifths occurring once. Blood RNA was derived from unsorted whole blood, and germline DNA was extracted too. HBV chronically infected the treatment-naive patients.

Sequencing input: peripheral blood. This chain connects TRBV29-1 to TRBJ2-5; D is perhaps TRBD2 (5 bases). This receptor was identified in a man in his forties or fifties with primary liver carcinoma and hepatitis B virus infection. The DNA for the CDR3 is TGTAGCGTGTGGTCAGAAAGGGAAGCGGAGACCCAGTACTTC. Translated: CSVWSEREAETQYF.